This T cell receptor (beta chain) is drawn from a study of CD4 T cells in relation to SARS-CoV-2 and coronaviruses. Study results and caveats: The cross-reactivity analysis covered only spike protein, not other viral proteins.

TCRdb keeps only in-frame clones here, not all; method: immunoSEQ multiplex PCR. Here the sample spans about 18,000 clones, around 77% being singletons. Germline trimming cut 0 bases from V and 8 bases from J; bases unmatched to any gene: 4. The CDR3 consists of 14 residues. Germline V CDR1 and CDR2: LNHNV, YYDKDF (reference sequence). Concerning this clone: The antigen remains undetermined.

Before the COVID-19 pandemic, during about 2010-2018, CD4+ T cells were taken from unexposed donors. After more than eight days of culture, CD4+ T cells were isolated. As cell numbers allowed, unexposed-donor CD4+ T cells faced SARS-CoV-2 S/N and four cold-coronavirus spikes. The receptor comes from a human donor in good health. The specimen sequenced was CD4+ T cells from PBMCs, cultured in vitro. The V call is TRBV15, the J call TRBJ2-1; 7 positions match TRBD1. The CDR3: CATSRDRGQDEQFF. In nucleotides, the CDR3 is TGTGCCACCAGCAGAGATAGGGGGCAGGATGAGCAGTTCTTC.